These 5 T cell receptor beta chains originate from one sample sequenced in a study of T cells in Graves' hyperthyroidism and ophthalmopathy. The source material, RNA transcripts, was used to amplify TCR beta CDR3 regions. Researchers ran a first-round RT-PCR on the TCR CDR3 using the HTBI primer set. TCRdb fed the multiplex PCR reads into MiXCR, producing one record per CDR3 protein. The sample carries about 640,000 distinct CDR3 sequences, roughly 20% recorded once. Sequenced: blood. The receptors come from a man aged 25-45 years with Graves' ophthalmopathy.

The rearrangement uses TRBV29-1 and TRBJ2-1; D is undetermined. The CDR3 is 14 amino acids. Germline CDR1 is SQVTM and CDR2 is ANQGSEA. V lost 4 bases and J 0 bases, leaving 10 bases between the germline ends. CDR3 nucleotide sequence: TGCAGCGTTGGCAGGCTGAGCTCCTACAATGAGCAGTTCTTC. It is translated as CSVGRLSSYNEQFF.

The rearrangement links TRBV5-8 to TRBJ1-2, with a weak D call TRBD1 (6 bases). In germline, CDR1 is SGHTS, CDR2 YDEGEE. The V gene lost 4 bases and the J gene lost 4 bases, with 20 bases spanning the gap. The CDR3 runs 16 residues. CDR3: CASSGRTAELSYGYTF. The CDR3 bases are TGTGCCAGCAGCGGCAGGACAGCAGAACTATCCTATGGCTACACCTTC.

Turning to this clonotype: One base away lies a much larger clone, so this may be a sequencing read error. V and J are TRBV11-1 and TRBJ1-3; no reliable D call. Trimming left V 8 bases short and J 2 bases short, with 13 bases between. Germline lookup yields CDR1 SGHAT and CDR2 FQDESV (reference sequence). The CDR3 is 14 residues long. CDR3 sequence: CASGDQAPGNTIYF. The CDR3 DNA is TGTGCCAGCGGCGACCAGGCGCCTGGAAACACCATATATTTT.

The sample holds a few counts of this clonotype. The conserved phenylalanine or tryptophan is not found at the CDR3 terminus, so this likely reflects a read error. The chain employs TRBV12-3 or TRBV12-4 and TRBJ1-6; 8 bases agree with TRBD1. After removal of 5 bases from V and 5 bases from J, the junction contained 5 bases not matched to a gene. The CDR3 contains 15 residues. The chain's CDR3 is CASSPQTGDNSPLHL. The CDR3 bases are TGTGCCAGCAGTCCGCAGACAGGGGATAATTCACCCCTCCACCTT.

The chain carries TRBV27 and TRBJ1-5; D is unresolved. CDR3 length equals 13 residues. From germline, CDR1 is MNHEY and CDR2 SMNVEV (reference sequence). V gave up 3 bases and J gave up 7 bases, with 10 bases separating them. The CDR3 nucleotides are TGTGCCAGCAGTTTGATGGACGGACAGCCCCAGCATTTT. This gives the protein CASSLMDGQPQHF.